These 8 T cell receptor beta chains originate from one sample sequenced in a study of cytomegalovirus exposure and HLA in healthy donors. The PCR was carried out with 60 Vbeta primers and 13 Jbeta primers. Produced via immunoSEQ multiplex PCR; TCRdb's table is partial and in-frame only. This sample has 150,000 to 200,000 clones, with roughly 80% found just once. Input material: PBMCs. The receptors come from a man between 45 and 60 years old in good health and CMV-seropositive.

The chain is built from TRBV4-1 and TRBJ1-6, with D possibly matching TRBD1 (5 bases). Germline V gives CDR1 MGHRA, CDR2 YSYEKL. Trimming took 1 base from V and 2 from J, leaving 12 bases between them. CDR3 length: 17 residues. As DNA, the CDR3 is TGCGCCAGCAGCCAAGGTCGCGGCAGGGCCTATAATTCACCCCTCCACTTT. Its translation: CASSQGRGRAYNSPLHF.

This chain uses TRBV19 with TRBJ2-3, with 7 bases that match TRBD2. V gave up 2 bases and J gave up 1 base; unmatched junction bases: 6. The CDR3 spans 16 residues. CDR1 and CDR2 (germline): LNHDA, SQIVND (reference sequence). The CDR3 DNA reads TGTGCCAGTAGTATAAAGGAGCGGGGACGCACAGATACGCAGTATTTT. It is translated as CASSIKERGRTDTQYF.

J is TRBJ1-1 and V is TRBV5-4; a possible D gene is TRBD1 (6 bases). With 2 bases removed from V and 4 bases from J, the gap between germline ends came to 9 bases. Germline values: CDR1 SGHNT, CDR2 YYREEE (reference sequence). The length of the CDR3 is 13 residues. CDR3 sequence: CASSLQGVTEAFF. In nucleotides, the CDR3 is TGTGCCAGCAGCTTACAGGGAGTCACTGAAGCTTTCTTT.

This clone has only one observation. The rearrangement links TRBV15 to TRBJ2-3, with 7 nucleotides matching TRBD2. CDR3 size: 15 residues. Germline trimming cut 0 bases from V and 4 bases from J; bases unmatched to any gene: 4. Germline V gene lookup returns CDR1 LNHNV and CDR2 YYDKDF (reference sequence). The CDR3 loop is CATSRDPSGSDTQYF. The CDR3 DNA reads TGTGCCACCAGCAGAGACCCTAGCGGATCAGATACGCAGTATTTT.

This sequence joins TRBV4-2 and TRBJ2-7; the D gene is possibly TRBD2 (5 bases). V was pared by 5 bases and J by 3 bases, with 11 bases between. Germline CDR1 LGHNA, CDR2 YNFKEQ. This CDR3 is built from 13 residues. CDR3 nucleotides: TGTGCCAGCAGCGAGGGCCGGATCTACGAGCAGTACTTC. This codes for CASSEGRIYEQYF.

The DNA of the CDR3 is TGTGCCATCAGGGCCATGACAGGAGACGAGCAGTACTTC. This encodes CAIRAMTGDEQYF. This rearrangement joins TRBV10-3 to TRBJ2-7; D perhaps matches TRBD1 (6 bases). There are 13 residues in the CDR3. V lost 6 bases and J lost 5, with 14 bases in between. From germline, CDR1 is ENHRY and CDR2 SYGVKD.

This clone appeared once. The chain recombines TRBV20-1 with TRBJ1-1; D ambiguous. This CDR3 is 11 amino acids long. Trimming left V 6 bases short and J 5 bases short, with 10 bases between. Germline CDR1 reads DFQATT; CDR2 reads SNEGSKA (reference sequence). The CDR3 DNA follows: TGCAGTGCCCCGAAAGCAACTGAAGCTTTCTTT. This sequence encodes CSAPKATEAFF.

The chain couples TRBV2 to TRBJ2-3; 12 bases fit TRBD1. Per the germline V gene, CDR1 is SNHLY and CDR2 is FYNNEI. The CDR3 totals 15 residues. V was clipped by 5 bases and J by 4 bases; unmatched bases: 4. The CDR3 coding sequence is TGTGCCAGCAGTTGGGACAGGGGGCCATCAGATACGCAGTATTTT. Its translation: CASSWDRGPSDTQYF.